This T cell receptor beta chain was sequenced for a study of response to subunit inactivated influenza vaccine. Findings and caveats of the study: The authors put forward the suggestion that each seasonal influenza vaccination may bring in only a limited number of new T cells.

This clonotype showed up just once. The antigen is unknown. MiXCR, run by TCRdb on the RT-PCR reads, gives a single entry per CDR3 protein. Of about 500,000 distinct CDR3 sequences in the sample, approximately 17% were seen once. The CDR3 has 15 residues. Trimming cost V 3 bases and J 0 bases, with 12 bases left between them. Germline CDR1 and CDR2: DFQATT and SNEGSKA (reference sequence). The sample consisted of CD4+ T cells sorted from PBMCs, taken approximately 25 months after vaccination. The chain employs TRBV20-1 and TRBJ1-5; tentatively, D is TRBD1 (6 bases). The receptor's source is a man aged 50-75 years who received an inactivated influenza vaccine. The CDR3 DNA is TGCAGTGCTAGCGGACAGTTCAATAGCAATCAGCCCCAGCATTTT. This translates into CSASGQFNSNQPQHF.